One sample yielded the 20 T cell receptor beta chains listed below, sequenced in a study of blood T cell repertoires in COVID-19. Clones were sequenced by immunoSEQ multiplex PCR, and TCRdb holds only the in-frame ones, with some missing. The sample carries some 330,000 clones, 92% recorded once. What was sequenced was PBMCs or T cells enriched from blood (not recorded which). The source is a woman aged 30 to 39 who had recovered from COVID-19.

This chain uses TRBV5-1 with TRBJ2-3; D possibly corresponds to TRBD2 (5 bases). The CDR3 totals 15 residues. With 4 bases removed from V and 7 bases from J, the gap between germline ends came to 19 bases. Germline V CDR1 and CDR2: SGHRS, YFSETQ. The DNA of the CDR3 is TGCGCCAGCAGCCTTCTTACGGGGAGTGGGTATACGCAGTATTTT. Translating it yields CASSLLTGSGYTQYF. Based on the CDR3 plus reference TRBV5-1 and TRBJ2-3, the full variable domain is KAGVTQTPRYLIKTRGQQVTLSCSPISGHRSVSWYQQTPGQGLQFLFEYFSETQRNKGNFPGRFSGRQFSNSRSEMNVSTLELGDSALYLCASSLLTGSGYTQYFGPGTRLTVL.

CDR3 DNA: TGTGCCAGCAGCCAAAGTCAGAATCAGCCCCAGCATTTT. Its translation: CASSQSQNQPQHF. The chain joins TRBV3-1 (or the pseudogene TRBV3-2) to TRBJ1-5; D gene uncertain. CDR3 size: 13 residues. Trimming stripped 2 bases from V and 4 bases from J, with 6 bases between. The germline CDR1 and CDR2 sequences are LGHDT and YNNKEL (reference sequence).

The chain is built from TRBV3-1 (or the pseudogene TRBV3-2) and TRBJ2-7; 10 bases align to TRBD1. With V trimmed by 1 base and J by 6 bases, 3 bases remained unmatched. This CDR3 has 14 amino acids. Germline values: CDR1 LGHDT, CDR2 YNNKEL (reference sequence). The CDR3 coding sequence is TGTGCCAGCAGCCAAGCCGACAGGGGGCGCGAGCAGTACTTC. Translating gives CASSQADRGREQYF.

The chain carries TRBV29-1 and TRBJ2-3; tentative D call: TRBD2 (6 bases). CDR1 SQVTM and CDR2 ANQGSEA come from the germline V gene. The CDR3 runs to 14 residues. Trimming took 5 bases from V and 5 from J, leaving 17 bases between them. The CDR3, as DNA: TGCAGCGTTCGTCGGGAGATCCTTCGAGATACGCAGTATTTT. It specifies CSVRREILRDTQYF.

This chain joins TRBV3-1 (or the pseudogene TRBV3-2) and TRBJ2-2; D is unresolved. The CDR3 contains 13 residues. Germline CDR1 is LGHDT and CDR2 is YNNKEL (reference sequence). Trimming left V 6 bases short and J 5 bases short, with 10 bases between. The CDR3: CASSRVSTGELFF. CDR3 nucleotide sequence: TGTGCCAGCAGTCGCGTATCAACCGGGGAGCTGTTTTTT.

This clone has a single count. The genes are TRBV7-8 and TRBJ2-3, with D possibly being TRBD2 (6 bases). Trimming shortened V by 2 bases and J by 6 bases, and 18 bases separated the two germline ends. The CDR3 covers 16 residues. Germline V CDR1 and CDR2: SGHVS, FQNEAQ. The CDR3 sequence is CASSLQSGGLFDTQYF. CDR3 sequence (DNA): TGTGCCAGCAGCTTACAGTCAGGAGGGCTCTTCGATACGCAGTATTTT.

The rearrangement uses TRBV7-9 and TRBJ2-1; 14 nucleotides line up with TRBD2. CDR1 and CDR2 (germline): SEHNR, FQNEAQ (reference sequence). V shed 6 bases and J 8 bases; nucleotides not matched to a gene: 12. The CDR3 has 17 amino acids. CDR3 DNA sequence: TGTGCCAGCAGGTTACCGGGACTAGCGGGGGCTAGGTATGAGCAGTTCTTC. This encodes CASRLPGLAGARYEQFF.

The chain recombines TRBV21-1 with TRBJ2-7; TRBD2, the table's D call, was not compared with the DNA. TRBV21-1 counts as a pseudogene. The CDR3 spans 21 residues. CDR3: CASSKGDGCLYPGGYGYEQYF. In nucleotides, the CDR3 is TGTGCCAGCAGCAAAGGAGATGGGTGCCTTTACCCGGGAGGTTATGGCTACGAGCAGTACTTC.

V and J are TRBV7-6 and TRBJ2-7; 7 bases match TRBD1. Germline V CDR1 and CDR2: SGHVS, FNYEAQ. This CDR3 region has 16 residues. The J segment lost 1 base and the V segment lost 1 base, leaving 7 bases of the junction unmatched. CDR3 amino acids: CASSLGAGGASYEQYF. As DNA, the CDR3 is TGTGCCAGCAGCTTAGGGGCAGGGGGTGCTTCCTACGAGCAGTACTTC.

This clone was counted a few times. The CDR3: CASSLDEFGYTF. The CDR3 DNA reads as TGTGCCAGCAGCTTGGACGAGTTTGGCTACACCTTC. The rearrangement uses TRBV5-4 and TRBJ1-2; D remains ambiguous. The germline V gene encodes CDR1 SGHNT and CDR2 YYREEE (reference sequence). The CDR3 runs 12 residues. V shed 0 bases and J shed 7 bases, with 7 bases lying between them.

This clone has just one count. V and J are TRBV28 and TRBJ1-2; 10 nucleotides agree with TRBD1. V dropped 5 bases and J dropped 6; count of bases not matched to a gene: 6. CDR3 size: 14 residues. CDR1 is MDHEN and CDR2 is SYDVKM in the germline V gene. The CDR3 DNA reads TGTGCCAGCAGTCTCGAGACAGGGGGCAATGGCTACACCTTC. It encodes CASSLETGGNGYTF.

The gene calls are TRBV5-4 and TRBJ2-1; 12 nucleotides agree with TRBD2. Per germline, CDR1 SGHNT and CDR2 YYREEE (reference sequence). The CDR3 totals 16 residues. V lost 0 bases to trimming and J lost 8 bases; unmatched junction nucleotides: 6. CDR3 region: CASSLGVLAGGDEQFF. The CDR3 DNA is TGTGCCAGCAGCTTGGGTGTCCTAGCGGGGGGGGATGAGCAGTTCTTC.

This clone was seen just once. J is TRBJ1-2 and V is TRBV7-2; 8 nucleotides agree with TRBD1. CDR3 size: 14 residues. Germline V gives CDR1 SGHTA, CDR2 FQGNSA. V shed 7 bases and J 8 bases; nucleotides not matched to a gene: 12. The CDR3 region is CASTSGQALLGYTF. DNA of the CDR3: TGTGCCAGCACCTCGGGACAGGCCCTTTTGGGCTACACCTTC.

This chain uses TRBV30 with TRBJ1-1, with unresolved D. Germline-derived CDR1 and CDR2 are GTSNPN and SVGIG (reference sequence). Trimming stripped 3 bases from V and 0 bases from J, with 5 bases between. This CDR3 is 12 amino acids long. The CDR3, as DNA: TGTGCCTGGAGCGGTGTGAACACTGAAGCTTTCTTT. As protein: CAWSGVNTEAFF.

The chain carries TRBV3-1 (or the pseudogene TRBV3-2) and TRBJ1-4; the D is unclear. The V gene lost 0 bases and the J gene lost 8 bases, with 10 bases spanning the gap. The V gene's germline CDR1 is LGHDT and CDR2 YNNKEL (reference sequence). The CDR3 extends over 14 amino acids. The CDR3 DNA reads TGTGCCAGCAGCCAAGATGGGCGCGAAGAAAAACTGTTTTTT. Its translation: CASSQDGREEKLFF.

The chain employs TRBV29-1 and TRBJ2-5; D perhaps matches TRBD2 (6 bases). Germline V gene sequence: CDR1 SQVTM, CDR2 ANQGSEA. V was pared by 4 bases and J by 2 bases, with 8 bases between. The CDR3 loop spans 12 amino acids. The CDR3 DNA sequence: TGCAGCGTTGGCGGAGGGCAAGAGACCCAGTACTTC. Translation: CSVGGGQETQYF.

V and J are TRBV7-8 and TRBJ1-5, with D unresolved. In germline, CDR1 is SGHVS, CDR2 FQNEAQ. V lost 5 bases and J lost 9, with 11 bases in between. This CDR3 is 12 amino acids long. The CDR3 spells CASSQPGWPQHF. The CDR3 DNA reads TGTGCCAGCAGCCAACCGGGGTGGCCCCAGCATTTT.

The chain combines TRBV4-1 with TRBJ2-1; a possible D gene is TRBD1 (5 bases). Germline V CDR1 and CDR2: MGHRA, YSYEKL. CDR3 length: 13 amino acids. Trimming removed 3 bases from V and 9 bases from J, with 12 bases in between. This chain's CDR3 is CASSQNTDTEQFF. In DNA form, the CDR3 reads TGCGCCAGCAGCCAGAACACGGACACTGAGCAGTTCTTC.

This clone is a singleton in its sample. The V gene is TRBV1, the J gene TRBJ2-1; TRBD2 was called by the table and not checked on the DNA. TRBV1 is a pseudogene locus. CDR3 length: 17 residues. The CDR3 nucleotides read TGCACCAGCAGCCAAGATCGACGCGGGGGGGGTAACAATGAGCAGTTCTTC. Its protein product is CTSSQDRRGGGNNEQFF.

Concerning this clone: The junction does not match germline at one end; this may be a read error. The chain couples TRBV4-1 to TRBJ1-2, with 8 nucleotides matching TRBD1. The CDR3 is 15 residues long. CDR1 MGHRA and CDR2 YSYEKL come from the germline V gene. In DNA, the CDR3 is TGCGCCAGCAGCCACGTTGGACAGGGAAACTCTGGCTACACCTTC. This codes for CASSHVGQGNSGYTF.